The 21 T cell receptor beta chains below were found in one sample sequenced in a study of blood T cell repertoires in COVID-19 (dated by TCRdb to about 2020). The library came from the immunoSEQ multiplex PCR assay. The table was pulled from immuneACCESS by TCRdb, which kept in-frame rearrangements only. Such tables lose some clones; where checked, under half of the loss comes from unresolved V genes, and the rest has no known cause. The sample table shows some 100,000 clones, and roughly 86% are seen once. The ten largest make up approximately 10% of the sample. The sequencing input was peripheral blood. These receptors were obtained from a man aged 45-60 years with acute or convalescent COVID-19.

The CDR3 here is CASSPRLAGAYEQYF. The CDR3 DNA follows: TGTGCCAGCAGCCCTCGACTAGCGGGAGCCTACGAGCAGTACTTC. The chain employs TRBV9 and TRBJ2-7, with 12 nucleotides matching TRBD2. The germline gives CDR1 SGDLS, CDR2 YYNGEE. CDR3 length: 15 residues. Trimming at V came to 4 bases and at J to 2 bases, leaving 4 bases not matched to a gene.

The chain links TRBV21-1 to TRBJ2-5; TRBD1, the table's D call, lacks a check against the DNA. TRBV21-1 is shown as a pseudogene. CDR3 length: 17 residues. The CDR3 DNA sequence: TGTGCCAGCAGCAAACGTAGGAATAGGGGTGGTAACGAGACCCAGTACTTC. Its protein product is CASSKRRNRGGNETQYF.

This clone was seen a single time. The chain combines TRBV14 with TRBJ2-2, with 7 bases identical to TRBD2. The CDR3 length is 15 residues. Germline V gene data show CDR1 as SGHDN and CDR2 as FVKESK. Trimming removed 5 bases from V and 7 bases from J; junction bases left unmatched: 10. The CDR3 nucleotides are TGTGCCAGCAGCTCACAGCGGGGCTTGGGCGGGGAGCTGTTTTTT. Amino acids: CASSSQRGLGGELFF.

This chain connects TRBV7-3 to TRBJ1-2; D might be TRBD1 (5 bases). The CDR3 is 15 amino acids. Germline CDR1 SGHTA, CDR2 FQGTGA. V lost 5 bases and J 4 bases, leaving 17 bases between the germline ends. CDR3 loop: CASSPGAGSLYGYTF. CDR3 DNA: TGTGCCAGCAGCCCTGGGGCGGGGTCACTCTATGGCTACACCTTC.

The J gene is TRBJ1-2, the V gene TRBV14; perhaps TRBD1 as D (6 bases). The V end was cut by 5 bases, the J end by 1 base, with 8 bases between. Germline-derived CDR1 and CDR2 are SGHDN and FVKESK. The CDR3 length is 13 residues. As DNA, the CDR3 is TGTGCCAGCAGCAGGGGGTATAACTATGGCTACACCTTC. Protein: CASSRGYNYGYTF.

This sequence joins TRBV6-5 and TRBJ2-2; TRBD2 matches at 8 bases. The CDR3 has 15 amino acids. The J segment lost 6 bases and the V segment lost 3 bases, leaving 6 bases of the junction unmatched. Germline V CDR1 and CDR2: MNHEY, SVGAGI. The DNA for the CDR3 is TGTGCCAGCAGTTATACCAGCGGGAGAGCCGGGGAGCTGTTTTTT. Protein sequence: CASSYTSGRAGELFF.

The rearrangement uses TRBV25-1 and TRBJ1-2; a weak D match, TRBD1 (6 bases). Between the trimmed V and J ends, which lost 6 bases and 4 bases, there was a span of 6 bases. CDR3 length: 11 amino acids. Germline CDR1 reads MGHDK; CDR2 reads SYGVNS. This CDR3 is CASRGAYGYTF. CDR3 in DNA: TGTGCCAGCAGGGGGGCCTATGGCTACACCTTC.

This clone appeared a single time. The same CDR3 arises from other DNA sequences in this sample as well. The J gene is TRBJ2-7, the V gene TRBV7-9; D gene uncertain. Trimming removed 0 bases from V and 2 bases from J, with 8 bases in between. This CDR3 is built from 14 residues. The germline gives CDR1 SEHNR, CDR2 FQNEAQ (reference sequence). The CDR3 spells CASSLARTAYEQYF. CDR3 in DNA: TGTGCCAGCAGCTTAGCGCGCACGGCCTACGAGCAGTACTTC.

This clone was observed once. The genes are TRBV11-2 and TRBJ2-4; 9 bases are shared with TRBD1. The CDR3 contains 14 residues. Germline CDR1 reads SGHAT; CDR2 reads FQNNGV. V dropped 5 bases and J dropped 9; count of bases not matched to a gene: 8. The chain's CDR3 is CASSAQGAVGIQYF. CDR3 nucleotides: TGTGCCAGCAGCGCACAGGGGGCTGTAGGCATTCAGTACTTC.

The gene calls are TRBV2 and TRBJ1-5; TRBD1 matches 8 bases. V lost 8 bases, J lost 5 bases, and 8 bases stayed unmatched. The germline CDR1 and CDR2 sequences are SNHLY and FYNNEI. This CDR3 region has 14 residues. Written as DNA, the CDR3 is TGTGCCAGCCGGACAGGGAGTGGTCATCAGCCCCAGCATTTT. Its protein is CASRTGSGHQPQHF.

The V and J genes are TRBV19 and TRBJ1-1; D is unresolved. Between the trimmed V and J ends, which lost 6 bases and 6 bases, there was a span of 20 bases. Per germline, CDR1 LNHDA and CDR2 SQIVND (reference sequence). The CDR3 covers 15 residues. In DNA form, the CDR3 reads TGTGCCAGTAGCCCCTTCCTAACGACAAAAGCTGAAGCTTTCTTT. Protein sequence: CASSPFLTTKAEAFF.

This chain connects TRBV5-1 to TRBJ2-1; TRBD2 aligns across 13 bases. Trimming took 7 bases from V and 3 from J; bases not matched to a gene: 10. There are 17 residues in the CDR3. Germline values: CDR1 SGHRS, CDR2 YFSETQ. In DNA form, the CDR3 reads TGCGCCAGCCTGCCGGGACTAGCGGGGTTGGGCTACAATGAGCAGTTCTTC. Amino acid sequence: CASLPGLAGLGYNEQFF. Full variable domain (remainder filled in from reference TRBV5-1 and TRBJ2-1): KAGVTQTPRYLIKTRGQQVTLSCSPISGHRSVSWYQQTPGQGLQFLFEYFSETQRNKGNFPGRFSGRQFSNSRSEMNVSTLELGDSALYLCASLPGLAGLGYNEQFFGPGTRLTVL.

In its sample, this clone was seen a few times. J is TRBJ2-1 and V is TRBV4-1, with TRBD1 as a possible D gene (7 bases). Per germline, CDR1 MGHRA and CDR2 YSYEKL. The CDR3 loop spans 13 amino acids. Deletions cut 8 bases from V and 4 bases from J, with 12 bases between. The CDR3 nucleotides are TGCGCCAGCGGAGGGACAGTTTACAATGAGCAGTTCTTC. Protein: CASGGTVYNEQFF.

The chain couples TRBV3-1 (or the pseudogene TRBV3-2) to TRBJ2-7; 8 bases align to TRBD1. Per the germline V gene, CDR1 is LGHDT and CDR2 is YNNKEL (reference sequence). V lost 4 bases to trimming and J lost 3 bases; unmatched junction nucleotides: 8. The CDR3 is made up of 15 amino acids. The CDR3 DNA reads TGTGCCAGCAGCCCAGAAACAGGGGGTGGCTACGAGCAGTACTTC. This codes for CASSPETGGGYEQYF.

The rearrangement joins TRBV19 to TRBJ1-2, with 7 bases identical to TRBD1. CDR1 and CDR2 (germline): LNHDA, SQIVND (reference sequence). The CDR3 has 16 amino acids. Trimming removed 7 bases from V and 1 base from J; junction bases left unmatched: 12. CDR3 sequence (DNA): TGTGCCAGTACCCGACCCGAGACAGGGATTAACTATGGCTACACCTTC. Residues: CASTRPETGINYGYTF.

The V gene is TRBV7-2, the J gene TRBJ2-1; TRBD2 might be the D (6 bases). The CDR3 is 15 amino acids. V gave up 1 base and J gave up 7 bases, with 14 bases separating them. Germline-derived CDR1 and CDR2 are SGHTA and FQGNSA. The CDR3 loop reads CASSLVSGTGNEQFF. CDR3 in DNA: TGTGCCAGCAGCTTAGTTAGTGGGACTGGGAATGAGCAGTTCTTC. The full variable domain, completed using reference TRBV7-2 and TRBJ2-1, is GAGVSQSPSNKVTEKGKDVELRCDPISGHTALYWYRQSLGQGLEFLIYFQGNSAPDKSGLPSDRFSAERTGGSVSTLTIQRTQQEDSAVYLCASSLVSGTGNEQFFGPGTRLTVL.

CDR3 in DNA: TGTGCCAGCAGGAGGACAGGGTGGGCTTTCTTT. Residues: CASRRTGWAFF. V usage is TRBV2 and J usage is TRBJ1-1; 8 bases map to TRBD1. This CDR3 is built from 11 residues. V dropped 6 bases and J dropped 11; count of bases not matched to a gene: 5. In germline, CDR1 is SNHLY, CDR2 FYNNEI.

This chain connects TRBV7-8 to TRBJ2-3; no clear D gene. Trimming removed 5 bases at V and 6 bases at J, with 9 bases between. Germline loops: CDR1 SGHVS, CDR2 FQNEAQ. CDR3 size: 12 residues. Written as DNA, the CDR3 is TGTGCCAGCAGCGCCCTCGGGGATACGCAGTATTTT. Amino acid sequence: CASSALGDTQYF.

The chain combines TRBV5-1 with TRBJ2-7, with TRBD1 matching over 9 bases. CDR3 length: 14 amino acids. In germline, CDR1 is SGHRS, CDR2 YFSETQ. V lost 5 bases to trimming and J lost 5 bases; unmatched junction nucleotides: 8. CDR3 loop: CASRLTTGGNEQYF. CDR3 DNA: TGCGCCAGCAGACTTACTACAGGGGGCAACGAGCAGTACTTC. Combining the CDR3 with reference TRBV5-1 and TRBJ2-7 gives the whole variable domain KAGVTQTPRYLIKTRGQQVTLSCSPISGHRSVSWYQQTPGQGLQFLFEYFSETQRNKGNFPGRFSGRQFSNSRSEMNVSTLELGDSALYLCASRLTTGGNEQYFGPGTRLTVT.

This sequence joins TRBV11-2 and TRBJ2-1, with 9 bases that match TRBD1. The J segment lost 3 bases and the V segment lost 4 bases, leaving 4 bases of the junction unmatched. Germline V CDR1 and CDR2: SGHAT, FQNNGV. The CDR3 is 15 residues long. The CDR3 DNA follows: TGTGCCAGCAGCTCGGGACAGGGAGACTACAATGAGCAGTTCTTC. Translating it yields CASSSGQGDYNEQFF.

This clone was counted a single time. The chain joins TRBV5-4 to TRBJ2-1; 10 bases map to TRBD2. The trim removed 0 bases at V and 4 bases at J, leaving 1 base unmatched. The CDR3 has 15 amino acids. The germline CDR1 and CDR2 sequences are SGHNT and YYREEE (reference sequence). CDR3 protein: CASSLASGGYNEQFF. CDR3 in DNA: TGTGCCAGCAGCTTGGCTAGCGGGGGTTACAATGAGCAGTTCTTC.